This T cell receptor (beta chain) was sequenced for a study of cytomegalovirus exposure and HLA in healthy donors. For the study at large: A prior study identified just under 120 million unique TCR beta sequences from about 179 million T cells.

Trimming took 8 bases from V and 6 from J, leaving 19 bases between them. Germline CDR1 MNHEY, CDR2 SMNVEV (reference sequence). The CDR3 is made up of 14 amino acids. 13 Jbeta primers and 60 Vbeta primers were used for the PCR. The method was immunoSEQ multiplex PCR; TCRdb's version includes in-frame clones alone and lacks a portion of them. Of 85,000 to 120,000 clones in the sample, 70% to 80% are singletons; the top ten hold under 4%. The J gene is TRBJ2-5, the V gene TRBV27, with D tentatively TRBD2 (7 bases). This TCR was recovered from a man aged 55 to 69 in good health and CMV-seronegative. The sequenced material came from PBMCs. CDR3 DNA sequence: TGTGCCAGCGCCTTGGGGGGGCCCGTTAAGACCCAGTACTTC. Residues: CASALGGPVKTQYF.